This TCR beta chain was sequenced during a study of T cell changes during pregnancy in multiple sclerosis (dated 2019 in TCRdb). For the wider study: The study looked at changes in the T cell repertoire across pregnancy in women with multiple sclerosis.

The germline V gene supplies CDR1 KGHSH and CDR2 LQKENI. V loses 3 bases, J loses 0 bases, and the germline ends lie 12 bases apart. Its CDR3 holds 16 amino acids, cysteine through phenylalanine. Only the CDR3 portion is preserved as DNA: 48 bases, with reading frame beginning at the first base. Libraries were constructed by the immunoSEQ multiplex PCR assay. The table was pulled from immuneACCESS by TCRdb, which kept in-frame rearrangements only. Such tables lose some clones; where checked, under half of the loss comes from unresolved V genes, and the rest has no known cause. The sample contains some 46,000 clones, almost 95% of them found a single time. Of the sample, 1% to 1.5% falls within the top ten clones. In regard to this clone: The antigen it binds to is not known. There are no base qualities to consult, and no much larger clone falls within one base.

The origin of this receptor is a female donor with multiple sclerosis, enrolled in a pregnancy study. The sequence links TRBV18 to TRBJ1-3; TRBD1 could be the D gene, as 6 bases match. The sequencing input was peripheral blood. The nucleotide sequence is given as TGTGCCAGCTCACCGAGGGACACTGGCTCTGGAAACACCATATATTTT. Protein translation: CASSPRDTGSGNTIYF.